The present T cell receptor (beta chain) was sequenced within a study of cytomegalovirus exposure and HLA in healthy donors. Overall study findings and caveats: Most TCR sequences were rare, but some public TCRs occurred in many donors. Later, an analysis found that TCR clusters from the first cohort tended to co-occur in the 90 to 150 validation repertoires. TCR beta chains numbering some 160 were designated cytomegalovirus-associated.

About this clone itself: Its antigen remains unidentified.

Donors came from a validation cohort of about 120 subjects, distinct from the first 666-subject cohort. This table comes from immunoSEQ multiplex PCR, and its TCRdb copy is limited to in-frame clones, with some not included. In the table there are around 200,000 clones, 65% to 85% of which are singletons. The CDR3 totals 13 residues. Germline V CDR1 and CDR2: SGHNT, YENEEA. With 4 bases removed from V and 8 bases from J, the gap between germline ends came to 11 bases. The sequence derives from a woman in her late teens or twenties in good health and CMV-seropositive. Material: PBMCs. The chain has TRBV11-3 and TRBJ2-2, with D tentatively TRBD2 (6 bases). The CDR3 region is CASSSGVQGELFF. The CDR3 region has the DNA TGTGCCAGCAGCTCGGGGGTCCAGGGGGAGCTGTTTTTT.